The clone carrying this T cell receptor (beta chain) was found many times. Amplifying from RNA transcripts, the study obtained TCR beta CDR3 regions. First-round RT-PCR used HTBI primers; second-round multiplex PCR followed. MiXCR was run by TCRdb on the multiplex PCR reads, yielding one entry per CDR3 protein. The sample contains roughly 700,000 distinct CDR3 sequences, roughly 40% of which appear only once. The CDR3 totals 14 residues. Between the trimmed V and J ends, which lost 1 base and 8 bases, there was a span of 15 bases. Germline V gene sequence: CDR1 SEHNR, CDR2 FQNEAQ (reference sequence). The source of the sample is a study of Graves' ophthalmopathy and Graves' hyperthyroidism.

The TCR sequence derives from an adult man with Graves' ophthalmopathy. Sequenced: peripheral blood. V and J are TRBV7-9 and TRBJ2-7; D possibly corresponds to TRBD1 (6 bases). CDR3 protein: CASSLDPTGYQQYF. CDR3 coding DNA: TGTGCCAGCAGCTTAGACCCCACAGGGTACCAGCAGTACTTC. Together with reference TRBV7-9 and TRBJ2-7, the CDR3 gives the full variable domain: DTGVSQNPRHKITKRGQNVTFRCDPISEHNRLYWYRQTLGQGPEFLTYFQNEAQLEKSRLLSDRFSAERPKGSFSTLEIQRTEQGDSAMYLCASSLDPTGYQQYFGPGTRLTVT.